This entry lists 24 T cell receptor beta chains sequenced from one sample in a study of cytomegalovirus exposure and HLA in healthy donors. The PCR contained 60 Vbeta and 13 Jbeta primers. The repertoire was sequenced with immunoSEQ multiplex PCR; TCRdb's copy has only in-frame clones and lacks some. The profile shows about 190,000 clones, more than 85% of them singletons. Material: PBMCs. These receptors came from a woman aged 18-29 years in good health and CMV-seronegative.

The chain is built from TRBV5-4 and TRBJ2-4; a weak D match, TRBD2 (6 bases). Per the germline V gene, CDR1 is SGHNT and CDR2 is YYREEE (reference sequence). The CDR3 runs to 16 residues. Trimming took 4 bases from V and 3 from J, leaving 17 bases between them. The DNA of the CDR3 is TGTGCCAGCAGCCCACCGGGGGTCTTGGGCAAAAACATTCAGTACTTC. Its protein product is CASSPPGVLGKNIQYF. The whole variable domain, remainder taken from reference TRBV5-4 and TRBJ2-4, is ETGVTQSPTHLIKTRGQQVTLRCSSQSGHNTVSWYQQALGQGPQFIFQYYREEENGRGNFPPRFSGLQFPNYSSELNVNALELDDSALYLCASSPPGVLGKNIQYFGAGTRLSVL.

In DNA form, the CDR3 reads TGTGCCAGCAGTTTGAGAAAACTGTTTTTT. Protein product: CASSLRKLFF. The V call is TRBV27, the J call TRBJ1-4; D is unclear. Germline CDR1 and CDR2: MNHEY and SMNVEV (reference sequence). The CDR3 length is 10 residues. V dropped 3 bases and J dropped 10 bases, with 3 bases sitting between them.

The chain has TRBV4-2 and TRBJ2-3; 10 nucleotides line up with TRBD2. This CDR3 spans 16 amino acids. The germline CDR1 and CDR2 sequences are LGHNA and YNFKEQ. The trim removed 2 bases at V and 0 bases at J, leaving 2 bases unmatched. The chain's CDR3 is CASSQWTSGSTDTQYF. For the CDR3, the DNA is TGTGCCAGCAGCCAATGGACTAGCGGAAGCACAGATACGCAGTATTTT.

The CDR3 protein is CASRQGTGQPQHF. DNA for the CDR3: TGCGCCAGCAGACAGGGAACGGGTCAGCCCCAGCATTTT. The chain has TRBV10-2 and TRBJ1-5; tentatively, D is TRBD1 (6 bases). The CDR3 consists of 13 residues. V was pared by 6 bases and J by 6 bases, with 12 bases between. The germline V gene has CDR1 WSHSY and CDR2 SAAADI.

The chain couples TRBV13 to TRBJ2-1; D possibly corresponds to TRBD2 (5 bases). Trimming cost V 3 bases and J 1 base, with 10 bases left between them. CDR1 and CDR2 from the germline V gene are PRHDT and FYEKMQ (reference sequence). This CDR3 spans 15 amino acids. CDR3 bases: TGTGCCAGCAGCTTGAGAGGAGGATCCTACAATGAGCAGTTCTTC. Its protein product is CASSLRGGSYNEQFF.

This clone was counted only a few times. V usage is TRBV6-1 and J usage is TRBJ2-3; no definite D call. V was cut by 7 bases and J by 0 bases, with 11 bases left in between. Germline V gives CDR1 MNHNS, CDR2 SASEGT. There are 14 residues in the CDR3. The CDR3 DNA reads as TGTGCCAGCAAGTTAACAGAAAGCACAGATACGCAGTATTTT. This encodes CASKLTESTDTQYF.

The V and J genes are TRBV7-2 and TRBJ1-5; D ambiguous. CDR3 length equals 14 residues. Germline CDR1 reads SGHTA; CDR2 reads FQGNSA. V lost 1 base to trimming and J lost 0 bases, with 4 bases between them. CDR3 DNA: TGTGCCAGCAGCTTAGACAATAGCAATCAGCCCCAGCATTTT. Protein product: CASSLDNSNQPQHF.

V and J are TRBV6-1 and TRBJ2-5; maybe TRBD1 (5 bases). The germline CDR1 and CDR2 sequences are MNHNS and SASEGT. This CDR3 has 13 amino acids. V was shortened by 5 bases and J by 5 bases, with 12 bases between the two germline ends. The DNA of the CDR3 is TGTGCCAGCAGTTTGACTGGGGCGGAGACCCAGTACTTC. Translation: CASSLTGAETQYF.

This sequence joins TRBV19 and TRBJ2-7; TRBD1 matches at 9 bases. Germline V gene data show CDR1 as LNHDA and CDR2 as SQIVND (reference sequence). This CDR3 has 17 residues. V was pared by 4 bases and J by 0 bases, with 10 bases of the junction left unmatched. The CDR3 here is CASSRSWTGDYSYEQYF. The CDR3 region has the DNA TGTGCCAGTAGTAGATCCTGGACAGGGGACTACTCCTACGAGCAGTACTTC.

In DNA form, the CDR3 reads TGTGCCAGCAGCTTGGTGGCGGGAGTACCCTACGAGCAGTACTTC. Protein product: CASSLVAGVPYEQYF. This chain joins TRBV5-4 and TRBJ2-7, with 7 bases aligning to TRBD2. CDR3 length: 15 residues. Germline V lookup: CDR1 SGHNT, CDR2 YYREEE (reference sequence). V dropped 0 bases and J dropped 2; count of bases not matched to a gene: 5.

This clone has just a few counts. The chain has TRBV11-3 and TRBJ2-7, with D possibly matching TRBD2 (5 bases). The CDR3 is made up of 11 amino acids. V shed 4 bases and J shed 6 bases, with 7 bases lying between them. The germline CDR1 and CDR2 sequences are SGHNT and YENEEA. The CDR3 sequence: CASSSRGEQYF. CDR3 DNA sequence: TGTGCCAGCAGCTCACGGGGCGAGCAGTACTTC.

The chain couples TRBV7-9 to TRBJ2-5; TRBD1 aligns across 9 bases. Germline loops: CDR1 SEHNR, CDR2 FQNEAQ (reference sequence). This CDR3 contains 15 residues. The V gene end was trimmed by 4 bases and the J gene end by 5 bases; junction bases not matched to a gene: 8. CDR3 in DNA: TGTGCCAGCAGCTCCCGGACAGGGGTGTGGGAGACCCAGTACTTC. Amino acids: CASSSRTGVWETQYF.

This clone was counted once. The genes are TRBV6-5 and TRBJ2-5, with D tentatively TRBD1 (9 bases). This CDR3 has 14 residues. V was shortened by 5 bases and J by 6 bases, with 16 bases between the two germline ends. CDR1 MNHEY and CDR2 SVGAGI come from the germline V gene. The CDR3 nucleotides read TGTGCCAGCAGTACGGGGGGGACAGGGAAGACCCAGTACTTC. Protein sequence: CASSTGGTGKTQYF.

Here the CDR3 reads CASSPLDIPTYEQYF. Here the CDR3 DNA reads TGTGCCAGCAGCCCATTAGACATACCCACCTACGAGCAGTACTTC. The chain combines TRBV14 with TRBJ2-7, with D unclear. CDR3 length: 15 residues. Germline V CDR1 and CDR2: SGHDN, FVKESK. With 4 bases removed from V and 2 bases from J, the gap between germline ends came to 15 bases.

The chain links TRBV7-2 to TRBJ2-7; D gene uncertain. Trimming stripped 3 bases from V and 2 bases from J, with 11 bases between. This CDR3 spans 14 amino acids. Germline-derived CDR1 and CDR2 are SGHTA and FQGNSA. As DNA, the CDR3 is TGTGCCAGCAGCTTTCTCGCGTTGACCTACGAGCAGTACTTC. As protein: CASSFLALTYEQYF.

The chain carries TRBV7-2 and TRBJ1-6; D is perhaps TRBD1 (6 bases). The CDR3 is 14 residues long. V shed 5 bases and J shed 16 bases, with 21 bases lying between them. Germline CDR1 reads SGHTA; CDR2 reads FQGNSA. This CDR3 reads CASSRTGTRSGLHF. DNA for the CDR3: TGTGCCAGCAGCCGGACCGGGACACGTTCGGGACTCCACTTT.

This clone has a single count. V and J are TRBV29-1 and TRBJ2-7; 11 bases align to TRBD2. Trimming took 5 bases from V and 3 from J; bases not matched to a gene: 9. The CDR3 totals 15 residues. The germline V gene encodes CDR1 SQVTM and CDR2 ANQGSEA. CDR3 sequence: CSVQPLAGGRYEQYF. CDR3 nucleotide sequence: TGCAGCGTTCAACCCTTAGCGGGGGGGCGCTACGAGCAGTACTTC.

Written as DNA, the CDR3 is TGTGCCAGCAGTAGTCTAGGCTCTGGGGCCAACGTCCTGACTTTC. Its translation: CASSSLGSGANVLTF. The V and J genes are TRBV6-1 and TRBJ2-6; D gene ambiguous. This CDR3 is 15 amino acids long. In germline, CDR1 is MNHNS, CDR2 SASEGT. Deletions cut 5 bases from V and 0 bases from J, with 8 bases between.

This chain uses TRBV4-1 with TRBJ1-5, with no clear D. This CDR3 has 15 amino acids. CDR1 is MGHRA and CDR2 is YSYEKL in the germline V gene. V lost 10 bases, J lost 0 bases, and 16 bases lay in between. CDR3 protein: CATALQHHSNQPQHF. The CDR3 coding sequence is TGCGCCACCGCCCTGCAACACCATAGCAATCAGCCCCAGCATTTT.

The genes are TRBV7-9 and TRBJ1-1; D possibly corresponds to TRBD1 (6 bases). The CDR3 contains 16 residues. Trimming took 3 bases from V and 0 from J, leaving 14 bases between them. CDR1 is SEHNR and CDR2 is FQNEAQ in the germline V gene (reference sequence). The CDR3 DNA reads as TGTGCCAGCAGCTTTAGGGGGGGATACATGAACACTGAAGCTTTCTTT. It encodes CASSFRGGYMNTEAFF.

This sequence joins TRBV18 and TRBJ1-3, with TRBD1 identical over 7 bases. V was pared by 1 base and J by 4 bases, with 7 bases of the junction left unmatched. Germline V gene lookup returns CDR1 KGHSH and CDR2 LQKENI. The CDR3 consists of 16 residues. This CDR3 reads CASSPLEGGMGNTIYF. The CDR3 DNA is TGTGCCAGCTCACCACTGGAAGGGGGCATGGGAAACACCATATATTTT.

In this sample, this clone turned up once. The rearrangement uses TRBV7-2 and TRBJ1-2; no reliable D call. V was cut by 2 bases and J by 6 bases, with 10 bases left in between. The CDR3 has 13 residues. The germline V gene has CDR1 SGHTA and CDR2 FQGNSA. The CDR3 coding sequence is TGTGCCAGCAGCTTACACTTCGCCGATGGCTACACCTTC. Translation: CASSLHFADGYTF.

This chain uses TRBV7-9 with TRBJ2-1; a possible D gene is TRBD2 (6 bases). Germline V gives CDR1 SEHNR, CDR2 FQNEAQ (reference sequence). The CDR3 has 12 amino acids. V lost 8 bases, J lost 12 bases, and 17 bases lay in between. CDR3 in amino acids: CASLTAGSPQFF. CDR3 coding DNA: TGTGCCAGCTTGACCGCGGGGAGTCCGCAGTTCTTC.

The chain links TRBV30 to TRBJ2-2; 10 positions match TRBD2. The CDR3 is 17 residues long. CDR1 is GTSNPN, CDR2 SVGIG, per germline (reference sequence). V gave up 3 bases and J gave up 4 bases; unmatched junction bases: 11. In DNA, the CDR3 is TGTGCCTGGAGAGCGTACCCGGGACTAGCGCCCACCGGGGAGCTGTTTTTT. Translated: CAWRAYPGLAPTGELFF. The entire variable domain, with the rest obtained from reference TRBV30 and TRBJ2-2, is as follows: SQTIHQWPATLVQPVGSPLSLECTVEGTSNPNLYWYRQAAGRGLQLLFYSVGIGQISSEVPQNLSASRPQDRQFILSSKKLLLSDSGFYLCAWRAYPGLAPTGELFFGEGSRLTVL.